This passage covers 21 T cell receptor beta chains from one sample sequenced in a study of blood T cell repertoires in COVID-19. Clones were sequenced by immunoSEQ multiplex PCR, and TCRdb holds only the in-frame ones, with some missing. The table lists just under 350,000 clones, about nine tenths of them singletons. The sample comprised peripheral blood. The receptors originated from a woman in her seventies with COVID-19, enrolled during active disease.

The chain links TRBV9 to TRBJ1-3; unclear D gene. In germline, CDR1 is SGDLS, CDR2 YYNGEE. The CDR3 consists of 15 residues. Trimming left V 3 bases short and J 0 bases short, with 10 bases between. CDR3 nucleotides: TGTGCCAGCAGCGCCCAAACAGTCTCTGGAAACACCATATATTTT. It encodes CASSAQTVSGNTIYF. Using reference TRBV9 and TRBJ1-3 for the parts outside the CDR3, the full variable domain is DSGVTQTPKHLITATGQRVTLRCSPRSGDLSVYWYQQSLDQGLQFLIQYYNGEERAKGNILERFSAQQFPDLHSELNLSSLELGDSALYFCASSAQTVSGNTIYFGEGSWLTVV.

The chain links TRBV24-1 to TRBJ1-1; D gene ambiguous. V was shortened by 3 bases and J by 3 bases, with 7 bases between the two germline ends. This CDR3 has 13 residues. Per the germline V gene, CDR1 is KGHDR and CDR2 is SFDVKD. DNA of the CDR3: TGTGCCACCAGTGATCCGGGTGACACTGAAGCTTTCTTT. This encodes CATSDPGDTEAFF.

The chain joins TRBV30 to TRBJ1-2; D unresolved. Germline lookup yields CDR1 GTSNPN and CDR2 SVGIG (reference sequence). Trimming stripped 2 bases from V and 5 bases from J, with 9 bases between. This CDR3 is built from 12 residues. This chain's CDR3 is CAWSLFLYGYTF. CDR3 DNA sequence: TGTGCCTGGAGTCTTTTCCTGTATGGCTACACCTTC.

The rearrangement joins TRBV7-9 to TRBJ1-2, with 11 bases that match TRBD1. Losses at the gene ends were 4 bases for V and 3 bases for J; bases not matched to a gene: 7. The CDR3 is made up of 16 amino acids. CDR1 is SEHNR and CDR2 is FQNEAQ in the germline V gene (reference sequence). CDR3 amino acids: CASSSGQGADYYGYTF. The DNA of the CDR3 is TGTGCCAGCAGCTCCGGACAGGGGGCGGATTACTATGGCTACACCTTC.

This rearrangement joins TRBV5-1 to TRBJ1-5, with 7 bases aligning to TRBD1. This CDR3 is built from 13 residues. V was pared by 3 bases and J by 6 bases, with 3 bases of the junction left unmatched. Germline CDR1 is SGHRS and CDR2 is YFSETQ. The CDR3 DNA follows: TGCGCCAGCAGCTCGCAGGGGGGTCAGCCCCAGCATTTT. It translates to CASSSQGGQPQHF.

In this sample, this clone turned up once. The gene calls are TRBV9 and TRBJ1-2, with D possibly being TRBD1 (5 bases). This CDR3 spans 12 amino acids. Germline V CDR1 and CDR2: SGDLS, YYNGEE. The V and J ends lost 5 bases and 4 bases respectively, with 9 bases between them. As DNA, the CDR3 is TGTGCCAGCAGGGCAGGGATCTATGGCTACACCTTC. The encoded protein is CASRAGIYGYTF.

In its sample, this clone was seen once. This sequence joins TRBV23-1 and TRBJ1-1; D unclear. Being an ORF, TRBV23-1 has a function that is uncertain. The CDR3 extends over 13 amino acids. The V and J ends lost 4 bases and 0 bases respectively, with 6 bases between them. Here the CDR3 DNA reads TGCGCCAGCAGTCGCCACATGAACACTGAAGCTTTCTTT. Protein product: CASSRHMNTEAFF.

Only one count was recorded for this clone. The rearrangement joins TRBV30 to TRBJ1-2; a weak D match, TRBD1 (5 bases). The germline V gene has CDR1 GTSNPN and CDR2 SVGIG (reference sequence). The V and J ends lost 0 bases and 8 bases respectively, with 13 bases between them. The CDR3 loop spans 13 amino acids. The CDR3 coding sequence is TGTGCCTGGAGTGTACGGTCAGGGCGCGGCTACACCTTC. It yields the protein CAWSVRSGRGYTF. Full variable domain (missing parts from reference TRBV30 and TRBJ1-2): SQTIHQWPATLVQPVGSPLSLECTVEGTSNPNLYWYRQAAGRGLQLLFYSVGIGQISSEVPQNLSASRPQDRQFILSSKKLLLSDSGFYLCAWSVRSGRGYTFGSGTRLTVV.

The CDR3 here is CASSLRTGDREKLFF. The DNA of the CDR3 is TGTGCCAGCTCACTAAGAACAGGGGATCGTGAAAAACTGTTTTTT. This chain uses TRBV18 with TRBJ1-4, with 7 positions matching TRBD1. Germline V gives CDR1 KGHSH, CDR2 LQKENI. The CDR3 spans 15 residues. Losses at the gene ends were 4 bases for V and 7 bases for J; bases not matched to a gene: 9.

This clone was recorded once. The V call is TRBV7-9, the J call TRBJ1-3; D not certain. Deletions cut 5 bases from V and 4 bases from J, with 6 bases between. The CDR3 is made up of 12 amino acids. Germline CDR1 and CDR2: SEHNR and FQNEAQ (reference sequence). CDR3 loop: CASSQLGNTIYF. The CDR3 DNA reads TGTGCCAGCAGCCAACTAGGAAACACCATATATTTT.

The rearrangement links TRBV6-5 to TRBJ2-1; 9 bases are a match to TRBD1. The germline V gene encodes CDR1 MNHEY and CDR2 SVGAGI. The CDR3 loop spans 14 amino acids. The V gene end was trimmed by 7 bases and the J gene end by 4 bases; junction bases not matched to a gene: 5. The DNA of the CDR3 is TGTGCCAGCACTGGGACAGGGAGGTACAATGAGCAGTTCTTC. Its protein is CASTGTGRYNEQFF.

The V and J genes are TRBV11-2 and TRBJ1-4, with D perhaps matching TRBD1 (5 bases). The CDR3 has 15 amino acids. Trimming stripped 1 base from V and 1 base from J, with 7 bases between. Germline V gene data show CDR1 as SGHAT and CDR2 as FQNNGV. CDR3 coding DNA: TGTGCCAGCAGCTTAGCCGGGGGAACTAATGAAAAACTGTTTTTT. This encodes CASSLAGGTNEKLFF.

This clone was observed a few times. V and J are TRBV4-3 and TRBJ1-2; 10 nucleotides agree with TRBD1. The germline gives CDR1 LGHNA, CDR2 YSLEER. There are 16 residues in the CDR3. V lost 0 bases to trimming and J lost 4 bases; unmatched junction nucleotides: 5. CDR3 in DNA: TGCGCCAGCAGCCAAGAGGGGGACAGGGGAATCTATGGCTACACCTTC. As protein: CASSQEGDRGIYGYTF.

The rearrangement uses TRBV5-6 and TRBJ2-1, with 7 bases fitting TRBD1. The V segment lost 4 bases and the J segment 4 bases; nucleotides outside the gene matches: 8. Looked up from germline, CDR1 is SGHDT and CDR2 is YYEEEE. This CDR3 has 15 residues. The CDR3 bases are TGTGCCAGCAGCGAAACAGGGGTGCGGTACAATGAGCAGTTCTTC. Protein sequence: CASSETGVRYNEQFF. Full variable domain (remainder filled in from reference TRBV5-6 and TRBJ2-1): DAGVTQSPTHLIKTRGQQVTLRCSPKSGHDTVSWYQQALGQGPQFIFQYYEEEERQRGNFPDRFSGHQFPNYSSELNVNALLLGDSALYLCASSETGVRYNEQFFGPGTRLTVL.

CDR3 region: CASSQTSTNEKLFF. The CDR3, as DNA: TGCGCCAGCAGCCAAACTTCAACTAATGAAAAACTGTTTTTT. V gene TRBV4-1 combines with J gene TRBJ1-4, with D unresolved. The V end lost 2 bases, the J end lost 0 bases, and 4 bases lay between the germline ends. The V gene's germline CDR1 is MGHRA and CDR2 YSYEKL. The CDR3 consists of 14 residues.

The chain joins TRBV28 to TRBJ1-4; a possible D gene is TRBD1 (5 bases). Germline loops: CDR1 MDHEN, CDR2 SYDVKM. This CDR3 is built from 16 residues. Trimming stripped 4 bases from V and 7 bases from J, with 19 bases between. In DNA, the CDR3 is TGTGCCAGCAGTTCCATCCAGGGCGCCGGGGGTGAAAAACTGTTTTTT. Translating it yields CASSSIQGAGGEKLFF.

The CDR3 sequence: CASGGDDYGYTF. In DNA form, the CDR3 reads TGTGCCAGTGGCGGGGATGACTATGGCTACACCTTC. This chain connects TRBV19 to TRBJ1-2; D uncertain. The length of the CDR3 is 12 residues. The V and J ends lost 8 bases and 3 bases respectively, with 10 bases between them. Germline CDR1 and CDR2: LNHDA and SQIVND (reference sequence).

V usage is TRBV28 and J usage is TRBJ1-3; D is possibly TRBD1 (5 bases). CDR3 length: 15 residues. Trimming took 8 bases from V and 5 from J, leaving 19 bases between them. The germline gives CDR1 MDHEN, CDR2 SYDVKM. CDR3 bases: TGTGCCAGCGGCCCAGCGGGGGGTGGAAGAAACACCATATATTTT. Residues: CASGPAGGGRNTIYF.

V gene TRBV28 combines with J gene TRBJ2-7; unclear D gene. Trimming left V 2 bases short and J 3 bases short, with 8 bases between. Germline-derived CDR1 and CDR2 are MDHEN and SYDVKM. This CDR3 spans 13 amino acids. The CDR3 DNA is TGTGCCAGCAGTTTAGCGGCTATCTACGAGCAGTACTTC. It codes for CASSLAAIYEQYF.

The chain carries TRBV5-1 and TRBJ2-2; TRBD1 aligns across 8 bases. Unmatched junction bases numbered 9, after V lost 7 bases and J lost 7 bases. This CDR3 has 14 residues. Germline V gene data show CDR1 as SGHRS and CDR2 as YFSETQ. The CDR3 region has the DNA TGCGCCAGCTTGGGCCAGGGGGCGAGCGGGGAGCTGTTTTTT. Encoded protein: CASLGQGASGELFF.

The gene calls are TRBV10-2 and TRBJ2-1; 8 nucleotides align to TRBD2. V lost 6 bases, J lost 0 bases, and 4 bases stayed unmatched. The CDR3 has 15 amino acids. CDR1 is WSHSY, CDR2 SAAADI, per germline. Written as DNA, the CDR3 is TGCGCCAGCAGGGGACTAGGGATCTCCTACAATGAGCAGTTCTTC. Its translation is CASRGLGISYNEQFF.